The rows below give T cell receptor beta chains drawn from one sample of a study of T-cell memory formation after mild COVID-19. TCRdb re-called the 5' RACE reads through MiXCR, storing one row per CDR3 protein. The repertoire holds around 370,000 distinct CDR3 sequences, with around a fifth as singletons. Sample: PBMCs or a T cell subset sorted from them (not recorded which). The receptors originated from an adult woman who had mild COVID-19 (a few samples of this study predate the infection). Cell type and time point are not known. Both conserved end residues are trimmed from each CDR3. The D gene is left open where the match is weak.

D gene,J gene,V gene,CDR3 protein
TRBD2,TRBJ2-1,TRBV4-3,ASSQVEEREAYNEQF
.,TRBJ2-7,TRBV5-1,ASSFPTREYEQY
TRBD1,TRBJ2-7,TRBV18,ASSPRTGDHEKY
.,TRBJ2-1,TRBV14,ASSPRRGRSYNEQF
TRBD1,TRBJ1-5,TRBV19,ASSADRVTQPQH
.,TRBJ1-2,TRBV11-2,ASSPAGNYGYT
TRBD1,TRBJ1-4,TRBV14,ASSRDRAGKLF
TRBD2,TRBJ2-3,TRBV7-9,ASSKTSGRDTQY
TRBD1,TRBJ2-1,TRBV25-1,ASSRDSDPYNEQF
TRBD2,TRBJ2-5,TRBV9,ASSVTGTSGSETQY
.,TRBJ2-7,TRBV27,ASGAVSYEQY
TRBD2,TRBJ2-1,TRBV12-3/TRBV12-4,ASSLGGRASGY
.,TRBJ2-7,TRBV12-3/TRBV12-4,ASSLGVKQY
.,TRBJ2-7,TRBV11-2,ASSHRRGSYEQY
.,TRBJ1-1,TRBV20-1,SAWAGVSTEAF
.,TRBJ1-5,TRBV7-9,ASSSPGRHQPQH
TRBD1,TRBJ2-7,TRBV12-3/TRBV12-4,ASREQGTYEQY
.,TRBJ2-2,TRBV6-1,ASSRTHGDTGELF
TRBD1,TRBJ2-7,TRBV12-5,ASGFLLPPPGQSYEQY
.,TRBJ2-1,TRBV10-3,AISGQDRDKKYNEQF
.,TRBJ2-7,TRBV5-1,ASSPRLDRGLYEQY
.,TRBJ2-6,TRBV6-5,ASTKRSGANVLT
.,TRBJ2-6,TRBV6-5,ATWTQRTSGANVLT
TRBD1,TRBJ2-6,TRBV27,ASSGQGGDSGANVLT
TRBD2,TRBJ2-7,TRBV20-1,SARALADSEQY
.,TRBJ2-5,TRBV30,AWSAQRETQY
.,TRBJ2-1,TRBV15,ATSGYRDEQF
.,TRBJ2-7,TRBV12-3/TRBV12-4,ASRSDRFTYEQY
.,TRBJ2-1,TRBV7-8,ASSLEPINEQF
.,TRBJ2-7,TRBV29-1,SVEKGRANTYEQY
TRBD1,TRBJ1-1,TRBV5-1,ASSLSPTGGTEAF
.,TRBJ1-2,TRBV12-3/TRBV12-4,ASSFPGYGYT
.,TRBJ1-4,TRBV2,ASGRDQGEKLF
TRBD1,TRBJ2-5,TRBV15,ATSRKEDRVGETQY
.,TRBJ1-1,TRBV9,ASSGPRGAGTEAF
.,TRBJ1-4,TRBV7-6,ASSLAGGDEKLF
.,TRBJ2-7,TRBV10-3,AISVTNEQY
.,TRBJ1-1,TRBV27,ASSRRVSNTEAF
TRBD1,TRBJ2-4,TRBV10-3,AISEPDRGQNIQY
.,TRBJ2-1,TRBV4-3,ASSQGDEQF
TRBD1,TRBJ2-7,TRBV2,ASSGQGISYEQY
.,TRBJ1-1,TRBV25-1,ASSGGQAF
.,TRBJ2-2,TRBV6-4,ASSLGGQGLTGELF
.,TRBJ2-7,TRBV6-5,ASSYDLTYEQY
.,TRBJ1-2,TRBV7-2,ASSITGSSYGYT
.,TRBJ2-1,TRBV12-3/TRBV12-4,ASRSINEQF
.,TRBJ2-1,TRBV6-5,ASSYLGQNEQF
.,TRBJ2-7,TRBV18,ASSPGVNSFLYEQY
TRBD1,TRBJ2-4,TRBV7-9,ASSTFRQGANPGYNIQY
.,TRBJ2-1,TRBV29-1,SVEVGWLRQAEQF
.,TRBJ2-3,TRBV12-3/TRBV12-4,ASSLQHTQY
.,TRBJ2-7,TRBV7-9,ASSSGIRYEQY
.,TRBJ2-6,TRBV12-3/TRBV12-4,ASSLRRSGANVLT